This paragraph reports one T cell receptor beta chain. What it binds is unknown. This entry comes from a study of shared clonotypes between healthy human individuals. Study at large: The plates for each donor numbered three CD4 naive, three CD4 memory, two CD8 naive and one CD8 memory. Study-wide results and caveats: Expectations were that clonotype sharing among donors would be affected by sequencing depth.

TCRdb keeps only in-frame clones here, not all; method: immunoSEQ multiplex PCR. The repertoire holds around 510,000 clones, with approximately 94% as singletons. The sequenced sample was naive CD4+ T cells sorted from blood. Subset here: CD45RA+ positively selected. The sequence derives from a woman aged 30 to 39 in good health.

CDR3 sequence: CASSQDRITGKLNEQFF. The CDR3 nucleotides are TGCGCCAGCAGCCAAGATAGGATCACAGGGAAGCTCAATGAGCAGTTCTTC. This chain links TRBV4-1 with TRBJ2-1; perhaps TRBD1 as D (6 bases). Germline V gives CDR1 MGHRA, CDR2 YSYEKL. CDR3 size: 17 residues. V shed 0 bases and J shed 6 bases, with 18 bases lying between them.